The next 20 T cell receptor beta chains were all read from a single sample in a study of T cells in Graves' hyperthyroidism and ophthalmopathy. Regions amplified from RNA transcripts were the TCR beta CDR3 regions. HTBI primers were the set used in a first-round RT-PCR of the TCR CDR3. TCRdb reprocessed the multiplex PCR reads via MiXCR and lists one record per CDR3 protein. The repertoire holds 700,000 to 950,000 distinct CDR3 sequences, over 35% seen once, with roughly 30% in the top ten. Sequenced input: blood. The source of these receptors is a woman aged 35 to 49 with Graves' hyperthyroidism.

This clonotype occurred a few times. The V gene is TRBV5-1, the J gene TRBJ1-1, with unresolved D. In germline, CDR1 is SGHRS, CDR2 YFSETQ. The CDR3 length is 15 residues. Trimming left V 5 bases short and J 0 bases short, with 14 bases between. For the CDR3, the DNA is TGCGCCAGCAGGGTGCTGCGGGGTGTGAACACTGAAGCTTTCTTT. It specifies CASRVLRGVNTEAFF. Full variable domain (rest looked up from reference TRBV5-1 and TRBJ1-1): KAGVTQTPRYLIKTRGQQVTLSCSPISGHRSVSWYQQTPGQGLQFLFEYFSETQRNKGNFPGRFSGRQFSNSRSEMNVSTLELGDSALYLCASRVLRGVNTEAFFGQGTRLTVV.

This clonotype occurred a few times. CDR3 sequence: CASSSPGTRSYEQYF. In DNA form, the CDR3 reads TGTGCCAGCAGTTCGCCTGGGACTAGGTCCTACGAGCAGTACTTC. The chain has TRBV28 and TRBJ2-7; 8 nucleotides agree with TRBD2. The germline gives CDR1 MDHEN, CDR2 SYDVKM. CDR3 length equals 15 residues. Germline trimming cut 4 bases from V and 1 base from J; bases unmatched to any gene: 6.

About this clonotype itself: One base away lies a much larger clone, so this may be a sequencing read error. The chain links TRBV10-3 to TRBJ2-6; 8 nucleotides align to TRBD1. Germline V CDR1 and CDR2: ENHRY, SYGVKD. This CDR3 spans 14 amino acids. The CDR3, as DNA: TGTGCCACCTACTGGACAGGGCGTCCCAACGTCCTGGCTTTC. Translation: CATYWTGRPNVLAF.

This clonotype was counted ten times or more. V and J are TRBV7-2 and TRBJ1-2; D perhaps matches TRBD1 (5 bases). Germline V CDR1 and CDR2: SGHTA, FQGNSA. The CDR3 spans 16 residues. Trimming shortened V by 5 bases and J by 1 base, and 17 bases separated the two germline ends. The CDR3 sequence is CASSPAGGGLNYGYTF. The CDR3 region has the DNA TGTGCCAGCAGCCCCGCCGGGGGAGGGCTTAACTATGGCTACACCTTC.

This chain links TRBV2 with TRBJ2-7; D is perhaps TRBD2 (5 bases). The V and J ends lost 5 bases and 3 bases respectively, with 11 bases between them. From germline, CDR1 is SNHLY and CDR2 FYNNEI. This CDR3 is 13 amino acids long. CDR3: CASSFSGNYEQYF. The CDR3 nucleotides are TGTGCCAGCAGTTTTTCGGGGAACTACGAGCAGTACTTC.

This clonotype was counted between two and nine times. The chain uses TRBV6-6 and TRBJ2-5; 7 bases align to TRBD1. Germline V gene sequence: CDR1 MNHNY, CDR2 SVGAGI (reference sequence). The J segment lost 3 bases and the V segment lost 7 bases, leaving 11 bases of the junction unmatched. This CDR3 is built from 15 residues. The DNA of the CDR3 is TGTGCCAGCAATCGGGACAGATTGTTCAAAGAGACCCAGTACTTC. Translating gives CASNRDRLFKETQYF.

This rearrangement joins TRBV19 to TRBJ2-7; D gene uncertain. Germline V gives CDR1 LNHDA, CDR2 SQIVND (reference sequence). This CDR3 has 13 residues. V was trimmed by 5 bases and J by 4 bases, leaving 12 bases between them. This CDR3 is CASSPAMSYEQYF. The DNA for the CDR3 is TGTGCCAGTAGTCCAGCTATGAGTTACGAGCAGTACTTC.

This clonotype appeared many times. The V call is TRBV19, the J call TRBJ1-5; the D is unclear. Trimming stripped 3 bases from V and 0 bases from J, with 6 bases between. This CDR3 has 14 residues. Germline values: CDR1 LNHDA, CDR2 SQIVND (reference sequence). The DNA for the CDR3 is TGTGCCAGTAGTATCCGGAATAGCAATCAGCCCCAGCATTTT. This sequence encodes CASSIRNSNQPQHF. Based on the CDR3 plus reference TRBV19 and TRBJ1-5, the full variable domain is DGGITQSPKYLFRKEGQNVTLSCEQNLNHDAMYWYRQDPGQGLRLIYYSQIVNDFQKGDIAEGYSVSREKKESFPLTVTSAQKNPTAFYLCASSIRNSNQPQHFGDGTRLSIL.

This chain links TRBV27 with TRBJ1-6; 8 bases are a match to TRBD1. The germline CDR1 and CDR2 sequences are MNHEY and SMNVEV (reference sequence). The CDR3 totals 15 residues. Trimming took 4 bases from V and 7 from J; bases not matched to a gene: 6. The CDR3 coding sequence is TGTGCCAGCAGTTCCACGACAGGGGTGAATTCACCCCTCCACTTT. It yields the protein CASSSTTGVNSPLHF.

This clonotype has at least ten counts. The V gene is TRBV6-5, the J gene TRBJ1-2; unclear D gene. The V and J ends lost 0 bases and 3 bases respectively, with 8 bases between them. The CDR3 is 14 residues long. Germline lookup yields CDR1 MNHEY and CDR2 SVGAGI. Written as DNA, the CDR3 is TGTGCCAGCAGTTACTCGCAAGAAGACTATGGCTACACCTTC. It codes for CASSYSQEDYGYTF.

V usage is TRBV7-2 and J usage is TRBJ2-5; 10 bases fit TRBD2. This CDR3 has 17 residues. Losses at the gene ends were 0 bases for V and 5 bases for J; bases not matched to a gene: 9. CDR1 and CDR2 (germline): SGHTA, FQGNSA. CDR3 region: CASSLAPAGGPRETQYF. The CDR3 DNA follows: TGTGCCAGCAGCTTAGCTCCAGCGGGGGGGCCGAGGGAGACCCAGTACTTC.

This clonotype was observed a few times. This rearrangement joins TRBV30 to TRBJ1-2; possibly TRBD1 for D (5 bases). The germline V gene encodes CDR1 GTSNPN and CDR2 SVGIG (reference sequence). CDR3 length: 12 residues. The V end lost 2 bases, the J end lost 5 bases, and 9 bases lay between the germline ends. In nucleotides, the CDR3 is TGTGCCTGGAGTCCGACAGTTTATGGCTACACCTTC. Translation: CAWSPTVYGYTF.

In this sample, this clonotype turned up once. The chain combines TRBV10-3 with TRBJ1-4; D uncertain. The CDR3 is 14 amino acids. Germline V CDR1 and CDR2: ENHRY, SYGVKD. V lost 7 bases and J 8 bases, leaving 17 bases between the germline ends. CDR3 protein: CAITNGLIREKLFF. DNA for the CDR3: TGTGCCATCACGAACGGGTTAATAAGGGAAAAACTGTTTTTT.

This clonotype was counted a few times. The V and J genes are TRBV20-1 and TRBJ1-2; D gene unclear. CDR1 and CDR2 (germline): DFQATT, SNEGSKA (reference sequence). Trimming pared 2 bases from V and 3 bases from J, leaving 10 bases between. This CDR3 is built from 13 residues. CDR3 nucleotide sequence: TGCAGTGCTAGAAAATCAGGAGACTATGGCTACACCTTC. Its protein product is CSARKSGDYGYTF.

The genes are TRBV25-1 and TRBJ2-7; 7 bases map to TRBD2. CDR1 and CDR2 (germline): MGHDK, SYGVNS. This CDR3 is 18 amino acids long. Unmatched junction bases numbered 21, after V lost 4 bases and J lost 6 bases. The CDR3 sequence: CASSAAAGVSGPSAEQYF. The DNA for the CDR3 is TGTGCCAGCAGTGCTGCGGCGGGGGTTAGCGGACCTTCTGCCGAGCAGTACTTC.

This clonotype was observed many times. The J gene is TRBJ2-7, the V gene TRBV7-9; 8 bases fit TRBD1. This CDR3 has 13 amino acids. Germline CDR1 and CDR2: SEHNR and FQNEAQ (reference sequence). J gave up 11 bases and V 4 bases, and 10 bases lay outside the gene matches. The CDR3 DNA reads as TGTGCCAGCAGCTCCGGACAGGGTCGAAGAAAGTACTTC. It translates to CASSSGQGRRKYF.

This clonotype appeared a few times. J is TRBJ1-4 and V is TRBV12-3 or TRBV12-4; 8 nucleotides line up with TRBD1. Unmatched junction bases numbered 13, after V lost 5 bases and J lost 14 bases. The CDR3 sequence is 14 residues long. This CDR3 is CASSVSVGRQGLFF. The CDR3 DNA is TGTGCCAGCAGTGTCTCCGTGGGGAGACAGGGGCTGTTTTTT.

This clonotype was seen at least ten times. The chain is built from TRBV15 and TRBJ1-5; D is possibly TRBD1 (5 bases). V was trimmed by 2 bases and J by 5 bases, leaving 10 bases between them. The CDR3 is 14 residues long. Germline CDR1 LNHNV, CDR2 YYDKDF (reference sequence). CDR3 sequence: CATSRQGSHQPQHF. The CDR3 DNA follows: TGTGCCACCAGCAGACAGGGTTCGCATCAGCCCCAGCATTTT.

The V gene is TRBV25-1, the J gene TRBJ2-5; 11 bases are shared with TRBD1. Trimming took 9 bases from V and 5 from J; bases not matched to a gene: 8. The germline V gene has CDR1 MGHDK and CDR2 SYGVNS. CDR3 size: 14 residues. CDR3 loop: CARRTGGYTETQYF. The DNA for the CDR3 is TGTGCCAGGAGGACAGGGGGCTATACGGAGACCCAGTACTTC. Filled out from reference TRBV25-1 and TRBJ2-5, the complete variable domain reads EADIYQTPRYLVIGTGKKITLECSQTMGHDKMYWYQQDPGMELHLIHYSYGVNSTEKGDLSSESTVSRIRTEHFPLTLESARPSHTSQYLCARRTGGYTETQYFGPGTRLLVL.

The chain joins TRBV6-4 to TRBJ2-7; tentatively, D is TRBD1 (6 bases). Trimming removed 8 bases at V and 3 bases at J, with 17 bases between. Germline V gene data show CDR1 as MRHNA and CDR2 as SNTAGT. The CDR3 consists of 14 residues. CDR3 in amino acids: CASERQDGIYEQYF. The CDR3 DNA sequence: TGTGCCAGCGAGAGACAGGACGGGATCTACGAGCAGTACTTC.